These 32 T cell receptor beta chains share one sample of origin, sequenced in a study of brain T cells in children with intractable seizures. Here immunoSEQ multiplex PCR was the method, and the copy in TCRdb shows in-frame clones only, minus some. Found here are about 5,100 clones, under 95% of them singletons; the top ten hold roughly 2%. The sequenced cases were selected for having the highest brain T cell transcript signatures. The sequencing here drew on resected brain tissue, taken at surgery. These receptors were taken from a boy less than two years old with focal cortical dysplasia and intractable seizures.

The CDR3 nucleotides read TGTGCCAGAAGCCCCCACCCGGTTCATTCAGACGAGCAGTACTTC. This sequence encodes CARSPHPVHSDEQYF. This chain joins TRBV5-3 and TRBJ2-7; D call uncertain. TRBV5-3 falls under the ORF class, with uncertain function. V lost 4 bases, J lost 5 bases, and 19 bases lay in between. This CDR3 region has 15 residues.

The rearrangement joins TRBV6-5 to TRBJ2-7; TRBD1 matches at 8 bases. The CDR3 totals 14 residues. With V trimmed by 6 bases and J by 5 bases, 9 bases remained unmatched. CDR1 is MNHEY, CDR2 SVGAGI, per germline. DNA for the CDR3: TGTGCCAGCAGCTTCTGGACAGGGTCGAACGAGCAGTACTTC. This gives the protein CASSFWTGSNEQYF.

This rearrangement joins TRBV6-5 to TRBJ2-7; D remains unclear. This CDR3 contains 13 residues. Germline V gene lookup returns CDR1 MNHEY and CDR2 SVGAGI. Trimming shortened V by 5 bases and J by 2 bases, and 10 bases separated the two germline ends. The CDR3 sequence: CASSRTVTYEQYF. The CDR3 DNA reads as TGTGCCAGCAGTAGGACGGTTACCTACGAGCAGTACTTC.

The V and J genes are TRBV11-2 and TRBJ2-7; maybe TRBD1 (7 bases). Germline CDR1 reads SGHAT; CDR2 reads FQNNGV. Trimming took 5 bases from V and 3 from J, leaving 23 bases between them. The length of the CDR3 is 17 residues. The CDR3: CASSRIHMRDRSYEQYF. In DNA form, the CDR3 reads TGTGCCAGCAGCCGAATCCATATGCGGGACAGAAGCTACGAGCAGTACTTC.

The chain is built from TRBV18 and TRBJ2-7; TRBD2 agrees at 13 bases. CDR3 length: 14 residues. V was pared by 4 bases and J by 5 bases, with 2 bases of the junction left unmatched. Germline loops: CDR1 KGHSH, CDR2 LQKENI. CDR3 nucleotides: TGTGCCAGCTCACAGGGACTAGCGGGAAACGAGCAGTACTTC. Protein: CASSQGLAGNEQYF.

The rearrangement joins TRBV5-4 to TRBJ2-7; no clear D. Trimming left V 1 base short and J 1 base short, with 15 bases between. Looked up from germline, CDR1 is SGHNT and CDR2 is YYREEE (reference sequence). The CDR3 contains 16 residues. The CDR3 loop is CASSLFVGRASYEQYF. As DNA, the CDR3 is TGTGCCAGCAGCTTGTTTGTGGGTAGGGCGTCCTACGAGCAGTACTTC.

The chain joins TRBV21-1 to TRBJ1-1; the DNA was not compared with TRBD1, the D call given in the table. TRBV21-1 is termed a pseudogene. The CDR3 is 15 amino acids. As DNA, the CDR3 is TGTGCCAGCAGCAATCACAGGGGGCTGGGCACTGAAGCTTTCTTT. It is translated as CASSNHRGLGTEAFF.

This clone was counted once. The V gene is TRBV10-3, the J gene TRBJ2-7; maybe TRBD2 (6 bases). Germline assignment: CDR1 ENHRY and CDR2 SYGVKD. V was trimmed by 2 bases and J by 3 bases, leaving 8 bases between them. The CDR3 is 13 amino acids. CDR3 DNA: TGTGCCATCAGTGAGGGGACTGACTACGAGCAGTACTTC. It specifies CAISEGTDYEQYF.

The genes are TRBV7-2 and TRBJ1-1; no firm D call. The germline V gene has CDR1 SGHTA and CDR2 FQGNSA. V lost 1 base, J lost 2 bases, and 11 bases lay in between. This CDR3 has 15 residues. The CDR3 DNA follows: TGTGCCAGCAGCTTAGAGAGATTTACTAACACTGAAGCTTTCTTT. Its translation is CASSLERFTNTEAFF. Full variable domain (missing parts from reference TRBV7-2 and TRBJ1-1): GAGVSQSPSNKVTEKGKDVELRCDPISGHTALYWYRQSLGQGLEFLIYFQGNSAPDKSGLPSDRFSAERTGGSVSTLTIQRTQQEDSAVYLCASSLERFTNTEAFFGQGTRLTVV.

The chain recombines TRBV11-2 with TRBJ1-1; D remains ambiguous. The ends were cut back, 1 base at V and 0 bases at J, with 9 bases in the middle. There are 15 residues in the CDR3. Per the germline V gene, CDR1 is SGHAT and CDR2 is FQNNGV. The CDR3 protein is CASSLGPGLNTEAFF. For the CDR3, the DNA is TGTGCCAGCAGCTTAGGTCCGGGGTTGAACACTGAAGCTTTCTTT.

This chain uses TRBV2 with TRBJ1-5; a possible D gene is TRBD1 (5 bases). The V and J ends lost 4 bases and 1 base respectively, with 11 bases between them. Germline CDR1 is SNHLY and CDR2 is FYNNEI. The CDR3 has 15 residues. The DNA for the CDR3 is TGTGCCAGCAGTGCTTCGGGGGGGAGCAATCAGCCCCAGCATTTT. It codes for CASSASGGSNQPQHF.

This clone has a single count. This chain connects TRBV9 to TRBJ1-3; TRBD1 aligns across 9 bases. Germline trimming cut 3 bases from V and 2 bases from J; bases unmatched to any gene: 3. Germline assignment: CDR1 SGDLS and CDR2 YYNGEE. The CDR3 is 15 residues long. The CDR3 DNA follows: TGTGCCAGCAGCGCCTGGGACAGGGCTGGAAACACCATATATTTT. Translating gives CASSAWDRAGNTIYF.

This clone occurred once. V and J are TRBV10-3 and TRBJ1-2; 7 bases line up with TRBD1. The CDR3 has 14 amino acids. With V trimmed by 6 bases and J by 0 bases, 4 bases remained unmatched. Germline CDR1 and CDR2: ENHRY and SYGVKD. The CDR3 bases are TGTGCCATCAGGAGGCAGGGGGCTAACTATGGCTACACCTTC. Protein product: CAIRRQGANYGYTF.

The V call is TRBV2, the J call TRBJ2-2, with 10 bases that match TRBD2. Unmatched junction bases numbered 9, after V lost 2 bases and J lost 6 bases. This CDR3 comprises 17 residues. The germline V gene encodes CDR1 SNHLY and CDR2 FYNNEI. The CDR3 is CASSENPSGREAGELFF. The DNA of the CDR3 is TGTGCCAGCAGTGAAAATCCTAGCGGGAGAGAGGCCGGGGAGCTGTTTTTT.

V is TRBV10-1 and J is TRBJ2-7, with D unresolved. V lost 0 bases and J 2 bases, leaving 11 bases between the germline ends. Germline V gene lookup returns CDR1 WNHNN and CDR2 SYGVQD (reference sequence). The CDR3 spans 15 residues. The DNA for the CDR3 is TGCGCCAGCAGTGAGTCCGCCAGAAGCCCCTACGAGCAGTACTTC. Residues: CASSESARSPYEQYF.

This chain links TRBV15 with TRBJ2-7, with D perhaps TRBD1 or TRBD2 (5 bases each). This CDR3 comprises 14 residues. Trimming took 0 bases from V and 2 from J, leaving 8 bases between them. Germline CDR1 and CDR2: LNHNV and YYDKDF (reference sequence). The DNA for the CDR3 is TGTGCCACCAGCAGAGATCTGGGGGCCTACGAGCAGTACTTC. Its translation is CATSRDLGAYEQYF.

The J gene is TRBJ2-3, the V gene TRBV27, with 10 nucleotides matching TRBD2. Germline-derived CDR1 and CDR2 are MNHEY and SMNVEV (reference sequence). CDR3 length: 18 amino acids. With 5 bases clipped from V and 4 bases from J, the junction kept 15 bases outside the gene matches. The CDR3 sequence is CASSRPTGSGRSADTQYF. The CDR3, as DNA: TGTGCCAGCAGTAGGCCCACTGGTAGCGGGAGGTCCGCAGATACGCAGTATTTT.

The rearrangement joins TRBV6-5 to TRBJ2-1; 8 bases align to TRBD1. V shed 5 bases, J shed 3 bases, and the junction held 6 bases outside the gene matches. Germline loops: CDR1 MNHEY, CDR2 SVGAGI. The CDR3 spans 15 residues. CDR3 region: CASSRTQGDYNEQFF. DNA for the CDR3: TGTGCCAGCAGTCGGACACAGGGGGACTACAATGAGCAGTTCTTC.

J is TRBJ1-2 and V is TRBV6-5; D gene unclear. The V gene lost 4 bases and the J gene lost 5 bases, with 11 bases spanning the gap. The CDR3 covers 13 residues. CDR1 is MNHEY and CDR2 is SVGAGI in the germline V gene. CDR3 bases: TGTGCCAGCAGTTTAAAGGACCGATATGGCTACACCTTC. Translation gives CASSLKDRYGYTF.

V and J are TRBV5-6 and TRBJ1-2; D not certain. V lost 6 bases and J 4 bases, leaving 16 bases between the germline ends. The CDR3 is 14 amino acids. Looked up from germline, CDR1 is SGHDT and CDR2 is YYEEEE. CDR3 sequence: CASTTSPGLYGYTF. The CDR3 bases are TGTGCCAGCACCACTTCGCCAGGTCTCTATGGCTACACCTTC.

The V call is TRBV6-2 or TRBV6-3, the J call TRBJ1-1; 8 nucleotides line up with TRBD1. J gave up 1 base and V 5 bases, and 6 bases lay outside the gene matches. The CDR3 sequence is 15 residues long. Germline V gene lookup returns CDR1 MNHEY and CDR2 SVGEGT. In nucleotides, the CDR3 is TGTGCCAGCAGTAGGACAGGGAGGAGGAACACTGAAGCTTTCTTT. Its translation is CASSRTGRRNTEAFF.

The chain recombines TRBV20-1 with TRBJ2-5; TRBD2 matches 9 bases. Unmatched junction bases numbered 6, after V lost 3 bases and J lost 4 bases. Germline V gives CDR1 DFQATT, CDR2 SNEGSKA (reference sequence). The CDR3 length is 14 residues. The CDR3 DNA follows: TGCAGTGCTAGTCTGGGACTAGCCTCAGAGACCCAGTACTTC. The encoded protein is CSASLGLASETQYF.

This chain joins TRBV19 and TRBJ2-1; TRBD1 is a possible D gene (6 bases). The CDR3 extends over 15 amino acids. Trimming removed 2 bases at V and 6 bases at J, with 14 bases between. CDR1 LNHDA and CDR2 SQIVND come from the germline V gene (reference sequence). For the CDR3, the DNA is TGTGCCAGTAGTATACAGGGGTGGGGTCGCAATGAGCAGTTCTTC. Its protein product is CASSIQGWGRNEQFF.

V is TRBV18 and J is TRBJ2-3; no definite D call. Germline V gene sequence: CDR1 KGHSH, CDR2 LQKENI. This CDR3 spans 13 amino acids. The V end lost 3 bases, the J end lost 2 bases, and 6 bases lay between the germline ends. CDR3 amino acids: CASSPPSTDTQYF. The CDR3 bases are TGTGCCAGCTCACCCCCGTCCACAGATACGCAGTATTTT.

The V call is TRBV5-6, the J call TRBJ2-6; perhaps TRBD1 as D (5 bases). The CDR3 covers 16 residues. The V end lost 0 bases, the J end lost 1 base, and 8 bases lay between the germline ends. Per germline, CDR1 SGHDT and CDR2 YYEEEE. DNA for the CDR3: TGTGCCAGCAGCTTGGGCCCAGGGTCTGGGGCCAACGTCCTGACTTTC. This encodes CASSLGPGSGANVLTF.

This chain joins TRBV5-1 and TRBJ2-3, with unresolved D. Germline V gives CDR1 SGHRS, CDR2 YFSETQ. The CDR3 consists of 12 residues. V lost 0 bases and J lost 6, with 5 bases in between. Here the CDR3 reads CASSLAGDTQYF. Here the CDR3 DNA reads TGCGCCAGCAGCTTGGCCGGGGATACGCAGTATTTT.

The CDR3 region has the DNA TGTGCCAGCAGTGCAGGAAATCTTTACCCCTCCTACGAGCAGTACTTC. Its translation is CASSAGNLYPSYEQYF. The V call is TRBV6-1, the J call TRBJ2-7; D unresolved. The V and J ends lost 4 bases and 0 bases respectively, with 16 bases between them. The length of the CDR3 is 16 residues. Germline assignment: CDR1 MNHNS and CDR2 SASEGT.

This chain joins TRBV5-1 and TRBJ1-1, with TRBD1 matching over 7 bases. V dropped 0 bases and J dropped 7; count of bases not matched to a gene: 3. This CDR3 contains 13 residues. The germline CDR1 and CDR2 sequences are SGHRS and YFSETQ. The CDR3 spells CASSLGQGGEAFF. CDR3 bases: TGCGCCAGCAGCTTGGGACAGGGCGGTGAAGCTTTCTTT.

This chain uses TRBV5-1 with TRBJ2-1; D is unresolved. V was cut by 2 bases and J by 4 bases, with 13 bases left in between. The CDR3 has 15 residues. The V gene's germline CDR1 is SGHRS and CDR2 YFSETQ. The CDR3 DNA is TGCGCCAGCAGCTTTCAGTCCACCAATTACAATGAGCAGTTCTTC. Translating it yields CASSFQSTNYNEQFF. Filled out from reference TRBV5-1 and TRBJ2-1, the complete variable domain reads KAGVTQTPRYLIKTRGQQVTLSCSPISGHRSVSWYQQTPGQGLQFLFEYFSETQRNKGNFPGRFSGRQFSNSRSEMNVSTLELGDSALYLCASSFQSTNYNEQFFGPGTRLTVL.

This chain links TRBV24-1 with TRBJ2-2, with D hard to call. Per the germline V gene, CDR1 is KGHDR and CDR2 is SFDVKD. This CDR3 has 13 residues. Trimming cost V 8 bases and J 3 bases, with 9 bases left between them. CDR3 nucleotides: TGTGCCACCACCGACCCTCACACCGGGGAGCTGTTTTTT. It yields the protein CATTDPHTGELFF.

This rearrangement joins TRBV5-1 to TRBJ2-1, with 11 bases matching TRBD2. The V and J ends lost 0 bases and 10 bases, in that order; junction bases with no gene match: 3. Germline CDR1 is SGHRS and CDR2 is YFSETQ. The CDR3 consists of 14 residues. Written as DNA, the CDR3 is TGCGCCAGCAGCTTGGAACTAGCGGGAGCAGAGCAGTTCTTC. Its protein product is CASSLELAGAEQFF.

The CDR3 sequence is CATSSSSGGFYEQYF. CDR3 bases: TGTGCCACCAGCAGCTCTAGCGGGGGTTTCTACGAGCAGTACTTC. The gene calls are TRBV15 and TRBJ2-7, with 10 bases that match TRBD2. After removal of 3 bases from V and 3 bases from J, the junction contained 5 bases not matched to a gene. Per the germline V gene, CDR1 is LNHNV and CDR2 is YYDKDF (reference sequence). The length of the CDR3 is 15 residues. Using reference TRBV15 and TRBJ2-7 for the parts outside the CDR3, the full variable domain is DAMVIQNPRYQVTQFGKPVTLSCSQTLNHNVMYWYQQKSSQAPKLLFHYYDKDFNNEADTPDNFQSRRPNTSFCFLDIRSPGLGDTAMYLCATSSSSGGFYEQYFGPGTRLTVT.